Shown below are 7 T cell receptor beta chains from a single sample sequenced in a study of T cell responses to AZD1222 COVID-19 vaccine. TCRdb's copy holds only in-frame clones and misses some; the assay was immunoSEQ multiplex PCR. This table has roughly 130,000 clones, roughly nine tenths appearing once. Here the sequenced sample was peripheral blood, taken on day 0 of AZD1222 vaccination. The source is an adult in good health.

The chain has TRBV19 and TRBJ1-1; possible D gene TRBD1, 5 bases. The V gene lost 6 bases and the J gene lost 4 bases, with 15 bases spanning the gap. The length of the CDR3 is 14 residues. CDR1 and CDR2 (germline): LNHDA, SQIVND (reference sequence). CDR3: CASSQTAGITEAFF. The DNA for the CDR3 is TGTGCCAGTAGCCAGACAGCAGGGATCACTGAAGCTTTCTTT.

This sequence joins TRBV11-2 and TRBJ2-7; no reliable D call. The V end lost 1 base, the J end lost 6 bases, and 13 bases lay between the germline ends. The CDR3 loop spans 14 amino acids. CDR1 is SGHAT, CDR2 FQNNGV, per germline. CDR3 coding DNA: TGTGCCAGCAGCTTAGGTCCCCCATTGGGCGAGCAGTACTTC. Residues: CASSLGPPLGEQYF.

The J gene is TRBJ1-6, the V gene TRBV6-5; D possibly corresponds to TRBD1 (6 bases). CDR3 length: 14 amino acids. The V and J ends lost 6 bases and 10 bases respectively, with 16 bases between them. Per germline, CDR1 MNHEY and CDR2 SVGAGI. The chain's CDR3 is CASRARPRGSPLHF. Written as DNA, the CDR3 is TGTGCCAGCAGAGCCCGTCCGAGGGGGTCACCCCTCCACTTT.

The CDR3 DNA reads TGTGCCAGTACGCGGACAGGGGATTCGAACGAGCAGTACTTC. It encodes CASTRTGDSNEQYF. The rearrangement joins TRBV19 to TRBJ2-7, with TRBD1 matching over 9 bases. Trimming removed 7 bases from V and 5 bases from J; junction bases left unmatched: 9. Germline V gene data show CDR1 as LNHDA and CDR2 as SQIVND (reference sequence). The CDR3 is made up of 14 amino acids.

The CDR3 reads CASSPYRTGTDTQYF. The CDR3 nucleotides are TGTGCCAGCAGCCCATATCGTACAGGAACAGATACGCAGTATTTT. V and J are TRBV7-2 and TRBJ2-3; perhaps TRBD1 as D (5 bases). CDR1 and CDR2 (germline): SGHTA, FQGNSA. With 5 bases removed from V and 3 bases from J, the gap between germline ends came to 15 bases. CDR3 size: 15 residues.

This rearrangement joins TRBV10-3 to TRBJ2-2; D may match TRBD1 or TRBD2 (5 bases each). CDR1 is ENHRY, CDR2 SYGVKD, per germline. Trimming took 4 bases from V and 6 from J, leaving 15 bases between them. This CDR3 comprises 15 residues. CDR3 amino acids: CAISGGEGSAGELFF. The CDR3 nucleotides are TGTGCCATCAGTGGCGGCGAGGGGTCGGCCGGGGAGCTGTTTTTT.

This clone appeared a few times. The chain uses TRBV27 and TRBJ2-1, with D maybe TRBD2 (6 bases). CDR1 and CDR2 (germline): MNHEY, SMNVEV (reference sequence). This CDR3 has 12 residues. V was shortened by 10 bases and J by 9 bases, with 16 bases between the two germline ends. CDR3 DNA: TGTGCCACTAGTTGGGGGGTCGGTGAGCAGTTCTTC. Translated: CATSWGVGEQFF.